This T cell receptor beta chain originates from a study of OX40 agonist ivuxolimab in advanced cancers. In the study overall: Eligibility rules accepted prior anti-PD-1, anti-PD-L1 or anti-CTLA-4 therapy, and 35% to 45% had some.

V was cut by 1 base and J by 8 bases, with 5 bases left in between. CDR3 length equals 11 residues. Germline CDR1 is SEHNR and CDR2 is FQNEAQ (reference sequence). The study, taken as a whole, reports: CD4+ and CD8+ blood T cells expanded clonally by week 6 at 0.1 to 3.0 mg/kg.

The assay was immunoSEQ multiplex PCR, and TCRdb's table has in-frame clones only and misses some. The data contain 45,000 to 50,000 clones, under 95% of them singletons. With regard to this clone: The antigen is unknown.

The sample here was CD4+ or CD8+ T cells sorted from blood, taken in a trial of the OX40 agonist ivuxolimab. This receptor was identified in an adult with an advanced solid tumor such as melanoma, head and neck, liver or kidney cancer. The V call is TRBV7-9, the J call TRBJ1-1; D ambiguous. This CDR3 is CASSLGTEAFF. CDR3 coding DNA: TGTGCCAGCAGCTTAGGTACAGAAGCTTTCTTT.